This is a list of T cell receptor beta chains from one sample in a study of T cell responses to AZD1222 COVID-19 vaccine. Sequenced by immunoSEQ multiplex PCR; TCRdb stores in-frame clones only, minus some. The sample lists about 84,000 clones, approximately 90% occurring once. The sample in question was peripheral blood, obtained 28 days after the second AZD1222 dose. These receptor sequences come from an adult who received the AZD1222 COVID-19 vaccine. CDR3s include the opening cysteine and the closing phenylalanine or tryptophan.

V	J	CDR3
TRBV6-5	TRBJ2-1	CASSFNRGQEQFF
TRBV9	TRBJ2-1	CASSRLANEQFF
TRBV3-1/TRBV3-2	TRBJ2-7	CASSRNLGSEQYF
TRBV5-1	TRBJ2-7	CASSPGGQGMVEQYF
TRBV10-3	TRBJ2-1	CATRRVAKEQFF
TRBV9	TRBJ2-7	CASSVELGSSYEQYF
TRBV14	TRBJ1-4	CASPSRSNEKLFF
TRBV7-2	TRBJ2-1	CASSLPRGENEQFF
TRBV30	TRBJ1-1	CAWNRGTEAFF
TRBV21-1	TRBJ2-7	CASSNGRDRGHYEQYF
TRBV5-1	TRBJ2-5	CASSPGTGVETQYF
TRBV6-6	TRBJ1-1	CASSPQGGAFF
TRBV27	TRBJ1-5	CASRYRAYSNQPQHF
TRBV7-3	TRBJ2-3	CASSLIQGADTQYF
TRBV19	TRBJ2-5	CASRENRGKETQYF
TRBV7-9	TRBJ2-7	CASSAGTATYEQYF
TRBV10-3	TRBJ2-3	CASHAGTDSTDTQYF
TRBV5-1	TRBJ1-3	CASSLALTGSGNTIYF
TRBV7-9	TRBJ1-2	CASSLAHSGGNYGYTF
TRBV7-3	TRBJ1-3	CASSPTGGGNTIYF
TRBV28	TRBJ1-2	CASASYGYTF
TRBV18	TRBJ1-6	CASSPELNSPLHF
TRBV29-1	TRBJ2-3	CSVRRGSTDTQYF
TRBV4-3	TRBJ2-7	CASSHETSGGYEQYF
TRBV5-4	TRBJ1-1	CASSRQGSEAFF
TRBV6-2/TRBV6-3	TRBJ2-2	CASSPRQETGELFF
TRBV7-2	TRBJ2-6	CASTRRGGPGGANVLTF
TRBV6-2/TRBV6-3	TRBJ2-3	CASSYLTDTQYF
TRBV24-1	TRBJ2-2	CATSVERGNTGELFF
TRBV24-1	TRBJ1-4	CATGVLGINEKLFF
TRBV14	TRBJ2-3	CASSRQARGDTQYF
TRBV11-2	TRBJ2-3	CASSLPWGGYDTQYF
TRBV19	TRBJ2-7	CASSVIARRDRGFFYEQYF
TRBV3-1/TRBV3-2	TRBJ2-1	CASSQFRGEQFF
TRBV4-2	TRBJ1-6	CASSQEPGINSPLHF
TRBV18	TRBJ2-1	CASSRDPNEQFF
TRBV10-3	TRBJ1-1	CAISEYQVAFF
TRBV4-3	TRBJ2-1	CASSQDGQTYNEQFF